This T cell receptor beta chain stems from a study of metastatic and nonmetastatic thyroid tumors. The sample holds many counts of this clone. Germline values: CDR1 MNHEY, CDR2 SVGEGT. The CDR3 length is 14 residues. With V trimmed by 6 bases and J by 5 bases, 10 bases remained unmatched. Thyroid surgery had not been preceded by any treatment in any patient. Original data processing: The authors used CDR3 differences across clinicopathological groups to build a distant-metastasis classifier for papillary thyroid cancer. TCRdb re-called the PCR reads via MiXCR. For this entry, the V and J calls and clone size follow TCRdb and not the study's own pipeline. The sample lists fewer than 35,000 clones, 15% occurring once.

The clonotype comes from a male donor with papillary thyroid cancer or a benign thyroid nodule (not recorded which). Some clones in this sample may be carry-over from other donors' samples. The J gene is TRBJ2-7, the V gene TRBV6-2 or TRBV6-3; 7 positions match TRBD2. The specimen sequenced was blood. As DNA, the CDR3 is TGTGCCAGCAGCGGGAGGAAGGCTACCCACGAGCAGTACTTC. It specifies CASSGRKATHEQYF.